This is a list of T cell receptor beta chains from one sample in a study of T cell responses to AZD1222 COVID-19 vaccine. Sequencing was performed with immunoSEQ multiplex PCR; in TCRdb, only in-frame clones are kept and a portion is missing. The profile shows 130,000 or so clones, 86% of them singletons. The sample in question was peripheral blood, obtained on day 0 of AZD1222 vaccination. The receptors come from an adult in good health. CDR3s include the opening cysteine and the closing phenylalanine or tryptophan. D genes are given only for firm matches. Part of the rows lack a size; the others show once, few, many or a class for expanded clones.

.,TRBV7-9,.,TRBJ2-2,CASRLGRTPMNTGELFF,TGTGCCAGCAGACTTGGACGCACCCCGATGAACACCGGGGAGCTGTTTTTT
.,TRBV27,.,TRBJ2-7,CASSFGRTYEQYF,TGTGCCAGCAGTTTCGGCAGGACCTACGAGCAGTACTTC
.,TRBV27,.,TRBJ1-4,CASSPVGGEEKLFF,TGTGCCAGCAGTCCCGTGGGGGGGGAGGAAAAACTGTTTTTT
.,TRBV6-1,.,TRBJ1-5,CASSEPSPVGPQHF,TGTGCCAGCAGTGAGCCGTCGCCGGTTGGGCCCCAGCATTTT
.,TRBV10-3,.,TRBJ1-6,CAISESVVEGSPLHF,TGTGCCATCAGTGAGTCTGTGGTGGAGGGTTCACCCCTCCACTTT
few,TRBV9,.,TRBJ2-5,CASSVGLDQETQYF,TGTGCCAGCAGCGTAGGACTAGACCAAGAGACCCAGTACTTC
.,TRBV10-3,.,TRBJ2-2,CAISEFAAVQGSVGELFF,TGTGCCATCAGTGAATTTGCAGCGGTCCAGGGGTCTGTCGGGGAGCTGTTTTTT
.,TRBV6-5,TRBD1,TRBJ2-2,CASSYGTGANTGELFF,TGTGCCAGCAGTTACGGGACAGGGGCCAACACCGGGGAGCTGTTTTTT
few,TRBV29-1,TRBD2,TRBJ2-1,CSAGTSGNEQFF,TGCAGCGCCGGGACTAGCGGCAATGAGCAGTTCTTC
.,TRBV7-7,TRBD1,TRBJ2-5,CASSSGTGPWETQYF,TGTGCCAGCAGCTCCGGGACAGGGCCTTGGGAGACCCAGTACTTC
.,TRBV7-6,.,TRBJ1-1,CASSSSRGGASSAEAFF,TGTGCCAGCAGCTCCTCCAGAGGGGGGGCTAGCAGCGCTGAAGCTTTCTTT
.,TRBV5-4,.,TRBJ2-5,CASSLDTGAETQYF,TGTGCCAGCAGCTTGGACACTGGGGCGGAGACCCAGTACTTC
.,TRBV7-9,.,TRBJ2-5,CASSLSSGLKYQETQYF,TGTGCCAGCAGCTTAAGTTCGGGACTTAAGTACCAAGAGACCCAGTACTTC
.,TRBV19,TRBD1,TRBJ2-4,CASRNTGGGNIQYF,TGTGCCAGTAGAAATACAGGGGGTGGGAACATTCAGTACTTC
.,TRBV21-1,.,TRBJ2-7,CASSSGRGRLSSYEQYF,TGTGCCAGCAGCAGCGGGAGGGGGCGACTTAGCTCCTACGAGCAGTACTTC
.,TRBV19,.,TRBJ2-1,CASRAGPGAPSEQFF,TGTGCCAGTAGGGCGGGACCTGGGGCTCCGAGTGAGCAGTTCTTC
.,TRBV6-5,.,TRBJ1-5,CASSFLGFQPQHF,TGTGCCAGCAGTTTTTTAGGTTTTCAGCCCCAGCATTTT
.,TRBV5-8,.,TRBJ2-5,CASSLPGTQYF,TGTGCCAGCAGCTTACCAGGGACCCAGTACTTC
.,TRBV28,TRBD1,TRBJ1-2,CASRIGQVNYGYTF,TGTGCCAGCAGGATAGGACAGGTGAACTATGGCTACACCTTC
.,TRBV5-6,.,TRBJ1-2,CASSSRAGSLIF,TGTGCCAGCAGCTCCCGAGCGGGGTCATTAATCTTC
.,TRBV5-1,TRBD1,TRBJ2-3,CASSLGQGDTDTQYF,TGCGCCAGCAGCCTTGGACAGGGCGACACAGATACGCAGTATTTT
few,TRBV7-2,TRBD1,TRBJ1-2,CASSLGSGLRGGNYGYTF,TGTGCCAGCAGCTTAGGGAGCGGTCTTAGAGGGGGCAACTATGGCTACACCTTC
.,TRBV20-1,.,TRBJ2-5,CSASGGAGETQYF,TGCAGTGCTAGTGGGGGGGCCGGAGAGACCCAGTACTTC
.,TRBV18,TRBD1,TRBJ1-1,CASSPLTGVTEAFF,TGTGCCAGCTCACCATTGACAGGGGTGACTGAAGCTTTCTTT
.,TRBV10-3,.,TRBJ1-4,CAISENSSGEKLFF,TGTGCCATCAGTGAAAACAGTTCTGGTGAAAAACTGTTTTTT
once,TRBV5-1,.,TRBJ2-7,CASSSQTGFTYEQYF,TGCGCCAGCAGCTCGCAGACAGGTTTTACCTACGAGCAGTACTTC
.,TRBV5-1,.,TRBJ1-1,CASSPGTGGTEAFF,TGCGCCAGCAGCCCCGGGACGGGAGGGACTGAAGCTTTCTTT
.,TRBV19,.,TRBJ2-5,CASSTTANQETQYF,TGTGCCAGTAGTACAACTGCAAACCAAGAGACCCAGTACTTC
.,TRBV5-1,TRBD1,TRBJ1-1,CASSLEGRGRYQAFF,TGCGCCAGCAGCTTGGAAGGCAGGGGGCGTTATCAAGCTTTCTTT
.,TRBV5-6,.,TRBJ2-5,CASSPRDLQETQYF,TGTGCCAGCAGCCCGAGGGACCTCCAAGAGACCCAGTACTTC
.,TRBV6-2/TRBV6-3,TRBD2,TRBJ2-7,CASSSLAGGTNYYEQYF,TGTGCCAGCAGTTCACTAGCGGGGGGGACCAACTACTACGAGCAGTACTTC
many,TRBV6-2/TRBV6-3,TRBD2,TRBJ2-1,CASSYRMAGGPDNEQFF,TGTGCCAGCAGTTATCGTATGGCGGGGGGGCCCGACAATGAGCAGTTCTTC
.,TRBV28,TRBD1,TRBJ2-2,CASSPGQAGGELFF,TGTGCCAGCAGTCCCGGACAGGCGGGCGGGGAGCTGTTTTTT
.,TRBV27,TRBD1,TRBJ1-2,CASSAGTGVYGYTF,TGTGCCAGCAGTGCCGGGACAGGGGTCTATGGCTACACCTTC
.,TRBV30,.,TRBJ1-1,CARGRTENTEAFF,TGTGCCAGAGGAAGGACAGAGAACACTGAAGCTTTCTTT
.,TRBV28,.,TRBJ1-2,CASSAYTGQVPFYGYTF,TGTGCCAGCAGTGCCTATACGGGACAAGTTCCCTTCTATGGCTACACCTTC
.,TRBV5-1,TRBD1,TRBJ2-2,CASEEGTGRTGELFF,TGCGCCAGCGAGGAAGGGACAGGGAGGACCGGGGAGCTGTTTTTT
.,TRBV10-3,.,TRBJ1-5,CAISEPNKQLQHF,TGTGCCATCAGTGAACCGAACAAGCAGCTCCAGCATTTT
.,TRBV2,.,TRBJ1-1,CASLKTYLNTEAFF,TGTGCCAGCCTAAAGACATACTTGAACACTGAAGCTTTCTTT
.,TRBV4-2,TRBD2,TRBJ2-3,CASSLGSGSNLGSTDTQYF,TGTGCCAGCAGCCTCGGTAGCGGGAGTAATTTGGGAAGCACAGATACGCAGTATTTT
once,TRBV18,TRBD1,TRBJ1-1,CASSPPGQENTEAFF,TGTGCCAGCTCACCGCCGGGACAGGAGAACACTGAAGCTTTCTTT
.,TRBV5-1,.,TRBJ2-7,CASSFGLSAYEQYF,TGCGCCAGCAGCTTTGGACTATCTGCCTACGAGCAGTACTTC
.,TRBV7-9,.,TRBJ2-3,CASSTGTTDTQYF,TGTGCCAGCAGCACAGGTACCACAGATACGCAGTATTTT
.,TRBV10-3,TRBD1,TRBJ1-2,CAISVGTGDGYTF,TGTGCCATCAGTGTGGGGACAGGGGATGGCTACACCTTC
.,TRBV30,TRBD1,TRBJ2-3,CAQGRGLPDTQYF,TGTGCACAGGGCAGGGGGCTTCCAGATACGCAGTATTTT
.,TRBV6-1,.,TRBJ2-7,CASSEDGGARSYEQYF,TGTGCCAGCAGTGAAGATGGGGGCGCGAGGTCCTACGAGCAGTACTTC
.,TRBV9,.,TRBJ1-4,CASSVGNREEKLFF,TGTGCCAGCAGCGTAGGTAACAGGGAAGAAAAACTGTTTTTT
.,TRBV6-5,.,TRBJ1-1,CASSYGGKAFF,TGTGCCAGCAGTTACGGGGGAAAAGCTTTCTTT
many,TRBV7-9,.,TRBJ2-1,CASSLAQGYNEQFF,TGTGCCAGCAGCTTAGCGCAGGGGTACAATGAGCAGTTCTTC
.,TRBV9,TRBD2,TRBJ2-3,CASSVVLAGAEDTQYF,TGTGCCAGCAGCGTAGTCTTAGCGGGAGCCGAAGATACGCAGTATTTT
.,TRBV4-3,TRBD1,TRBJ1-2,CASSPGQGGGYGYTF,TGCGCCAGCAGCCCTGGGCAGGGGGGAGGCTATGGCTACACCTTC
once,TRBV19,.,TRBJ2-1,CASMIGPYNEQFF,TGTGCCAGTATGATAGGTCCCTACAATGAGCAGTTCTTC
.,TRBV11-2,.,TRBJ2-1,CASSLARRGSGPSNNEQFF,TGTGCCAGCAGCTTAGCCCGGAGAGGCAGCGGGCCTTCAAACAATGAGCAGTTCTTC
.,TRBV28,.,TRBJ2-3,CASSRVSLGSDTQYF,TGTGCCAGCTCCCGGGTGTCGTTGGGGTCAGATACGCAGTATTTT
.,TRBV6-5,.,TRBJ1-6,CASSDQGTPLHF,TGTGCCAGCAGCGATCAGGGAACACCCCTCCACTTT
.,TRBV28,.,TRBJ1-5,CASRTITTGMEGQPQHF,TGTGCCAGCAGGACCATAACTACAGGGATGGAGGGTCAGCCCCAGCATTTT
.,TRBV5-1,TRBD2,TRBJ2-5,CASSLAVAGDQETQYF,TGCGCCAGCAGCTTGGCGGTAGCGGGGGACCAAGAGACCCAGTACTTC